This entry lists 32 T cell receptor beta chains sequenced from one sample in a study of blood T cell repertoires in COVID-19. Only in-frame clones appear in the TCRdb table, and some are missing; sequencing was by immunoSEQ multiplex PCR. Of some 260,000 clones in the sample, nearly 90% were seen once. Specimen: peripheral blood. Every receptor here comes from a young woman with acute or convalescent COVID-19.

The chain joins TRBV11-2 to TRBJ1-1; D remains ambiguous. V lost 0 bases and J 4 bases, leaving 12 bases between the germline ends. The CDR3 is 15 amino acids. CDR1 and CDR2 from the germline V gene are SGHAT and FQNNGV. CDR3 bases: TGTGCCAGCAGCTTAGATCGGGGATGGAGCACTGAAGCTTTCTTT. Residues: CASSLDRGWSTEAFF.

V is TRBV14 and J is TRBJ2-7; TRBD1 aligns across 9 bases. V dropped 0 bases and J dropped 4; count of bases not matched to a gene: 4. Germline values: CDR1 SGHDN, CDR2 FVKESK. This CDR3 contains 15 residues. This CDR3 reads CASSQDGTGWYEQYF. The CDR3 coding sequence is TGTGCCAGCAGCCAAGACGGGACAGGGTGGTACGAGCAGTACTTC.

This rearrangement joins TRBV7-2 to TRBJ2-5; D possibly corresponds to TRBD2 (7 bases). The CDR3 totals 15 residues. CDR1 and CDR2 from the germline V gene are SGHTA and FQGNSA. Trimming stripped 7 bases from V and 5 bases from J, with 20 bases between. Here the CDR3 reads CASTGGRVSLETQYF. CDR3 coding DNA: TGTGCCAGCACGGGGGGCAGGGTTTCTTTGGAGACCCAGTACTTC.

V and J are TRBV5-4 and TRBJ2-3, with a possible D match to TRBD2 (6 bases). CDR1 is SGHNT, CDR2 YYREEE, per germline (reference sequence). This CDR3 region has 14 residues. The germline V and J ends were trimmed by 2 bases and 8 bases, with 15 bases remaining between them. The CDR3 loop is CASSFGGGYGTQYF. The DNA of the CDR3 is TGTGCCAGCAGCTTTGGGGGAGGTTATGGTACGCAGTATTTT.

The chain couples TRBV19 to TRBJ2-1; 8 nucleotides agree with TRBD2. Germline loops: CDR1 LNHDA, CDR2 SQIVND (reference sequence). V trimming: 3 bases; J trimming: 5 bases; junction bases outside the gene matches: 3. The CDR3 is 14 amino acids. The CDR3 protein is CASSIVAGNNEQFF. The CDR3 DNA follows: TGTGCCAGTAGTATTGTAGCGGGAAACAATGAGCAGTTCTTC.

The chain employs TRBV15 and TRBJ2-4, with TRBD1 matching over 8 bases. From germline, CDR1 is LNHNV and CDR2 YYDKDF (reference sequence). V was clipped by 2 bases and J by 7 bases; unmatched bases: 7. The CDR3 totals 15 residues. CDR3 in DNA: TGTGCCACCAGCAGAAAGACAGGGGCGTTCAACATTCAGTACTTC. Amino acids: CATSRKTGAFNIQYF. The full variable domain, completed using reference TRBV15 and TRBJ2-4, is DAMVIQNPRYQVTQFGKPVTLSCSQTLNHNVMYWYQQKSSQAPKLLFHYYDKDFNNEADTPDNFQSRRPNTSFCFLDIRSPGLGDTAMYLCATSRKTGAFNIQYFGAGTRLSVL.

The chain carries TRBV9 and TRBJ2-1; TRBD2 matches at 9 bases. The V gene's germline CDR1 is SGDLS and CDR2 YYNGEE. With V trimmed by 0 bases and J by 5 bases, 6 bases remained unmatched. The CDR3 totals 16 residues. CDR3 region: CASSVGLASGDNEQFF. CDR3 bases: TGTGCCAGCAGCGTAGGGCTGGCTAGCGGGGACAATGAGCAGTTCTTC.

This clone was seen a few times. This rearrangement joins TRBV4-2 to TRBJ2-5; 7 bases are shared with TRBD2. Unmatched junction bases numbered 9, after V lost 5 bases and J lost 3 bases. The germline V gene encodes CDR1 LGHNA and CDR2 YNFKEQ. CDR3 length: 15 amino acids. This chain's CDR3 is CASSVSGNVEETQYF. CDR3 bases: TGTGCCAGCAGCGTCAGCGGGAACGTTGAAGAGACCCAGTACTTC.

The chain employs TRBV6-5 and TRBJ1-1; 7 bases line up with TRBD1. Germline V gene data show CDR1 as MNHEY and CDR2 as SVGAGI. With V trimmed by 5 bases and J by 2 bases, 5 bases remained unmatched. The CDR3 runs 14 residues. As DNA, the CDR3 is TGTGCCAGCAGTCGCACAGGGGTAAACACTGAAGCTTTCTTT. This codes for CASSRTGVNTEAFF.

This clone was picked up a small number of times. The CDR3 loop reads CASSFTGGSGNTIYF. The CDR3 coding sequence is TGTGCCAGCAGCTTTACAGGGGGCTCCGGAAACACCATATATTTT. The V and J genes are TRBV7-9 and TRBJ1-3; 9 nucleotides agree with TRBD1. In germline, CDR1 is SEHNR, CDR2 FQNEAQ (reference sequence). V shed 3 bases, J shed 4 bases, and the junction held 4 bases outside the gene matches. The CDR3 has 15 residues. The entire variable domain, with the rest obtained from reference TRBV7-9 and TRBJ1-3, is as follows: DTGVSQNPRHKITKRGQNVTFRCDPISEHNRLYWYRQTLGQGPEFLTYFQNEAQLEKSRLLSDRFSAERPKGSFSTLEIQRTEQGDSAMYLCASSFTGGSGNTIYFGEGSWLTVV.

J is TRBJ2-3 and V is TRBV9; 11 bases map to TRBD2. The CDR3 has 15 residues. The germline gives CDR1 SGDLS, CDR2 YYNGEE. The junction had 7 bases not matched to a gene; V was cut back by 5 bases and J by 5 bases. CDR3 nucleotides: TGTGCCAGCAGGGCCGGGACTAGCGGTCGAGATACGCAGTATTTT. Protein sequence: CASRAGTSGRDTQYF.

This chain connects TRBV3-1 (or the pseudogene TRBV3-2) to TRBJ1-6; D gene ambiguous. V was clipped by 2 bases and J by 10 bases, with 12 bases between them. Germline V gives CDR1 LGHDT, CDR2 YNNKEL (reference sequence). CDR3 length: 14 residues. The CDR3 DNA reads TGTGCCAGCAGCCAATTTCGAGCCCCATCACCCCTCCACTTT. This codes for CASSQFRAPSPLHF.

V and J are TRBV3-1 (or the pseudogene TRBV3-2) and TRBJ1-5; 8 nucleotides agree with TRBD1. V shed 4 bases and J 5 bases; nucleotides not matched to a gene: 4. The CDR3 extends over 14 amino acids. Germline CDR1 LGHDT, CDR2 YNNKEL (reference sequence). The CDR3 protein is CASSPYRGDQPQHF. The CDR3 coding sequence is TGTGCCAGCAGCCCATACAGGGGGGATCAGCCCCAGCATTTT.

This clone was detected once. J is TRBJ2-7 and V is TRBV29-1, with 8 nucleotides matching TRBD1. CDR1 and CDR2 from the germline V gene are SQVTM and ANQGSEA. Trimming removed 6 bases from V and 0 bases from J; junction bases left unmatched: 4. CDR3 length equals 13 residues. The CDR3 loop reads CSVGQASSYEQYF. In DNA, the CDR3 is TGCAGCGTGGGACAGGCAAGCTCCTACGAGCAGTACTTC.

The genes are TRBV6-4 and TRBJ2-3, with D maybe TRBD1 (6 bases). Germline CDR1 is MRHNA and CDR2 is SNTAGT. The CDR3 sequence is 12 residues long. V gave up 6 bases and J gave up 6 bases, with 10 bases separating them. CDR3 loop: CASSPTGDTQYF. The CDR3 region has the DNA TGTGCCAGCAGCCCAACAGGGGATACGCAGTATTTT.

The chain links TRBV12-5 to TRBJ2-5, with 7 nucleotides matching TRBD2. The germline V gene has CDR1 LGHNT and CDR2 FRNRAP. With V trimmed by 5 bases and J by 2 bases, 5 bases remained unmatched. The CDR3 is made up of 14 amino acids. The CDR3 loop is CASGLWGGQETQYF. The DNA of the CDR3 is TGTGCTAGTGGTCTGTGGGGAGGGCAAGAGACCCAGTACTTC.

V usage is TRBV6-4 and J usage is TRBJ2-3, with 10 bases lining up with TRBD2. The CDR3 is 16 amino acids. Germline V CDR1 and CDR2: MRHNA, SNTAGT. J was trimmed by 4 bases and V by 0 bases; bases with no gene match: 4. The CDR3 nucleotides are TGTGCCAGCAGTGACTCGCCAGCGGGAGGGCCAGATACGCAGTATTTT. It codes for CASSDSPAGGPDTQYF.

V and J are TRBV4-2 and TRBJ2-5; D might be TRBD2 (5 bases). With 0 bases removed from V and 2 bases from J, the gap between germline ends came to 13 bases. The germline V gene has CDR1 LGHNA and CDR2 YNFKEQ. The length of the CDR3 is 16 residues. The chain's CDR3 is CASSQDTPGVQETQYF. The CDR3 DNA reads TGTGCCAGCAGCCAAGATACACCCGGGGTACAAGAGACCCAGTACTTC.

The chain uses TRBV7-3 and TRBJ2-7, with TRBD1 as a possible D gene (6 bases). Germline V gene sequence: CDR1 SGHTA, CDR2 FQGTGA. Trimming removed 5 bases from V and 3 bases from J, with 20 bases in between. The CDR3 loop spans 16 amino acids. CDR3 bases: TGTGCCAGCAGCCCCCCAGGGGTAGGGTTAGACTACGAGCAGTACTTC. Translation: CASSPPGVGLDYEQYF.

The chain combines TRBV11-2 with TRBJ2-5, with 7 bases identical to TRBD1. V lost 5 bases and J lost 5; bases outside the gene matches: 8. The CDR3 covers 14 residues. Germline values: CDR1 SGHAT, CDR2 FQNNGV. In DNA form, the CDR3 reads TGTGCCAGCAGCCCCTCGACAGGGATGGAGACCCAGTACTTC. It encodes CASSPSTGMETQYF.

The chain links TRBV9 to TRBJ2-7, with D possibly matching TRBD1 (6 bases). Germline assignment: CDR1 SGDLS and CDR2 YYNGEE. This CDR3 comprises 13 residues. V shed 4 bases and J shed 7 bases, with 15 bases lying between them. The CDR3 nucleotides read TGTGCCAGCAGCTTAGGCTCAGGGGTTGAGCAGTACTTC. This encodes CASSLGSGVEQYF.

Only a few counts were recorded for this clone. The chain has TRBV13 and TRBJ2-2; TRBD1 might be the D (5 bases). The CDR3 has 13 residues. Germline V gene lookup returns CDR1 PRHDT and CDR2 FYEKMQ (reference sequence). The ends were cut back, 1 base at V and 6 bases at J, with 6 bases in the middle. In DNA, the CDR3 is TGTGCCAGCAGCTTAGAGACAGCCGGGGAGCTGTTTTTT. It yields the protein CASSLETAGELFF.

The chain employs TRBV4-3 and TRBJ2-3; TRBD2 might be the D (6 bases). The germline CDR1 and CDR2 sequences are LGHNA and YSLEER. The CDR3 is 15 residues long. Trimming pared 1 base from V and 3 bases from J, leaving 11 bases between. The chain's CDR3 is CASSQVWRGTDTQYF. The CDR3 DNA reads as TGCGCCAGCAGCCAAGTGTGGCGGGGAACAGATACGCAGTATTTT.

The gene calls are TRBV18 and TRBJ1-5; possibly TRBD1 for D (5 bases). The germline V and J ends were trimmed by 5 bases and 0 bases, with 8 bases remaining between them. Germline-derived CDR1 and CDR2 are KGHSH and LQKENI. CDR3 size: 14 residues. For the CDR3, the DNA is TGTGCCAGCTCAAGACAGCATAGCAATCAGCCCCAGCATTTT. This codes for CASSRQHSNQPQHF.

The CDR3, as DNA: TGTGCCAGCAGCGTAGAGGACACCGGGACAGCACAAGAGACCCAGTACTTC. It translates to CASSVEDTGTAQETQYF. The chain is built from TRBV9 and TRBJ2-5; 7 bases line up with TRBD1. CDR1 SGDLS and CDR2 YYNGEE come from the germline V gene. CDR3 length equals 17 residues. The V and J ends lost 0 bases and 2 bases, in that order; junction bases with no gene match: 10.

This clone has just one count. The chain employs TRBV7-2 and TRBJ2-3, with 12 bases matching TRBD2. Germline CDR1 is SGHTA and CDR2 is FQGNSA. The V and J ends lost 6 bases and 3 bases, in that order; junction bases with no gene match: 4. The CDR3 length is 15 residues. The chain's CDR3 is CASRKLAGGTDTQYF. The CDR3 bases are TGTGCCAGCAGGAAACTAGCGGGAGGAACAGATACGCAGTATTTT.

This clone was detected only once. The gene calls are TRBV7-2 and TRBJ2-7; 9 nucleotides align to TRBD2. The germline V gene encodes CDR1 SGHTA and CDR2 FQGNSA. Losses at the gene ends were 5 bases for V and 2 bases for J; bases not matched to a gene: 7. The CDR3 has 15 residues. CDR3: CASSLTSGFTYEQYF. The CDR3 DNA follows: TGTGCCAGCAGCCTTACTAGCGGGTTTACCTACGAGCAGTACTTC. Full variable domain (missing parts from reference TRBV7-2 and TRBJ2-7): GAGVSQSPSNKVTEKGKDVELRCDPISGHTALYWYRQSLGQGLEFLIYFQGNSAPDKSGLPSDRFSAERTGGSVSTLTIQRTQQEDSAVYLCASSLTSGFTYEQYFGPGTRLTVT.

The rearrangement joins TRBV30 to TRBJ1-4, with 9 bases lining up with TRBD1. Trimming cost V 3 bases and J 8 bases; bases outside gene matches: 4. The CDR3 loop spans 13 amino acids. Germline V CDR1 and CDR2: GTSNPN, SVGIG (reference sequence). CDR3 amino acids: CAWRGTGKEKLFF. The CDR3 DNA sequence: TGTGCCTGGAGGGGGACAGGGAAGGAAAAACTGTTTTTT.

V and J are TRBV30 and TRBJ2-7, with 7 bases that match TRBD1. CDR1 is GTSNPN, CDR2 SVGIG, per germline (reference sequence). The V and J ends lost 2 bases and 4 bases, in that order; junction bases with no gene match: 5. The CDR3 is made up of 13 amino acids. The CDR3 DNA reads TGTGCCTGGAGTACAGGGGTGAGTTACGAGCAGTACTTC. It is translated as CAWSTGVSYEQYF. Looking up the rest from reference TRBV30 and TRBJ2-7 gives the full variable domain: SQTIHQWPATLVQPVGSPLSLECTVEGTSNPNLYWYRQAAGRGLQLLFYSVGIGQISSEVPQNLSASRPQDRQFILSSKKLLLSDSGFYLCAWSTGVSYEQYFGPGTRLTVT.

The chain links TRBV5-4 to TRBJ2-5, with D perhaps TRBD2 (5 bases). The V gene lost 3 bases and the J gene lost 5 bases, with 17 bases spanning the gap. This CDR3 spans 15 amino acids. Looked up from germline, CDR1 is SGHNT and CDR2 is YYREEE (reference sequence). CDR3 sequence reads: CASSSDPGSSETQYF. CDR3 DNA: TGTGCCAGCAGCTCTGACCCGGGGTCATCGGAGACCCAGTACTTC.

The chain has TRBV18 and TRBJ1-1, with TRBD1 as a possible D gene (5 bases). The germline V and J ends were trimmed by 2 bases and 0 bases, with 10 bases remaining between them. This CDR3 has 15 residues. CDR1 is KGHSH, CDR2 LQKENI, per germline. CDR3 DNA: TGTGCCAGCTCACCAATACAGGTCATGAACACTGAAGCTTTCTTT. It encodes CASSPIQVMNTEAFF. Drawing the rest from reference TRBV18 and TRBJ1-1, the complete variable domain is NAGVMQNPRHLVRRRGQEARLRCSPMKGHSHVYWYRQLPEEGLKFMVYLQKENIIDESGMPKERFSAEFPKEGPSILRIQQVVRGDSAAYFCASSPIQVMNTEAFFGQGTRLTVV.

V and J are TRBV25-1 and TRBJ2-1; no clear D. Trimming cost V 6 bases and J 6 bases, with 9 bases left between them. This CDR3 is 12 amino acids long. Germline-derived CDR1 and CDR2 are MGHDK and SYGVNS. CDR3 bases: TGTGCCAGCAGGGCTCATGCCAATGAGCAGTTCTTC. Its protein is CASRAHANEQFF.